The 12 T cell receptor beta chains below all came from one sample that was sequenced in a study of radiotherapy plus CTLA-4 blockade in lung cancer. Using immunoSEQ multiplex PCR, the repertoire was profiled, and TCRdb retains in-frame clones only, with some absent. The sample records about 86,000 clones, roughly four fifths being singletons. Sequenced material: peripheral blood, taken from a patient treated with radiotherapy plus ipilimumab. These receptors came from a human donor with non-small cell lung cancer who had stable disease on radiotherapy plus ipilimumab.

The chain combines TRBV5-1 with TRBJ2-3; 10 bases agree with TRBD2. V shed 4 bases, J shed 2 bases, and the junction held 1 base outside the gene matches. The CDR3 contains 14 residues. The germline gives CDR1 SGHRS, CDR2 YFSETQ. The CDR3 sequence is CASSLAGVTDTQYF. In DNA, the CDR3 is TGCGCCAGCAGCCTAGCGGGAGTCACAGATACGCAGTATTTT. The full variable domain, with the rest looked up from reference TRBV5-1 and TRBJ2-3, is KAGVTQTPRYLIKTRGQQVTLSCSPISGHRSVSWYQQTPGQGLQFLFEYFSETQRNKGNFPGRFSGRQFSNSRSEMNVSTLELGDSALYLCASSLAGVTDTQYFGPGTRLTVL.

V gene TRBV28 combines with J gene TRBJ2-7; no firm D call. This CDR3 region has 15 residues. Germline V gene data show CDR1 as MDHEN and CDR2 as SYDVKM. V was shortened by 7 bases and J by 2 bases, with 18 bases between the two germline ends. CDR3 sequence reads: CASMGSGRGPYEQYF. CDR3 DNA sequence: TGTGCCAGCATGGGGTCCGGGCGCGGACCCTACGAGCAGTACTTC.

This sequence joins TRBV7-9 and TRBJ1-2; 7 positions agree with TRBD1. This CDR3 is built from 16 residues. The ends lost 1 base at V and 6 bases at J; junction bases unmatched: 11. CDR1 and CDR2 from the germline V gene are SEHNR and FQNEAQ (reference sequence). The CDR3 sequence: CASSLGRQGGRNGYTF. The CDR3 bases are TGTGCCAGCAGCTTAGGCCGACAGGGAGGACGGAATGGCTACACCTTC. The full variable domain, in which reference TRBV7-9 and TRBJ1-2 provide the parts outside the CDR3, is DTGVSQNPRHKITKRGQNVTFRCDPISEHNRLYWYRQTLGQGPEFLTYFQNEAQLEKSRLLSDRFSAERPKGSFSTLEIQRTEQGDSAMYLCASSLGRQGGRNGYTFGSGTRLTVV.

CDR3 region: CAAGARLAGKETQYF. CDR3 DNA: TGTGCCGCAGGAGCGAGGCTAGCGGGAAAAGAGACCCAGTACTTC. This chain links TRBV10-3 with TRBJ2-5; 9 nucleotides align to TRBD2. The trim removed 11 bases at V and 3 bases at J, leaving 13 bases unmatched. Looked up from germline, CDR1 is ENHRY and CDR2 is SYGVKD. CDR3 length: 15 amino acids.

The chain links TRBV5-1 to TRBJ1-2, with D perhaps matching TRBD1 (6 bases). The length of the CDR3 is 17 residues. CDR1 and CDR2 from the germline V gene are SGHRS and YFSETQ. Trimming stripped 7 bases from V and 4 bases from J, with 26 bases between. CDR3 nucleotides: TGCGCCAGCTCCGACCCGGCAGGGGCGTCGGCAGGCTATGGCTACACCTTC. Protein: CASSDPAGASAGYGYTF. Based on the CDR3 plus reference TRBV5-1 and TRBJ1-2, the full variable domain is KAGVTQTPRYLIKTRGQQVTLSCSPISGHRSVSWYQQTPGQGLQFLFEYFSETQRNKGNFPGRFSGRQFSNSRSEMNVSTLELGDSALYLCASSDPAGASAGYGYTFGSGTRLTVV.

The J gene is TRBJ1-5, the V gene TRBV10-3; 8 bases match TRBD1. CDR1 ENHRY and CDR2 SYGVKD come from the germline V gene. The CDR3 spans 15 residues. Trimming removed 0 bases from V and 6 bases from J; junction bases left unmatched: 4. The CDR3 spells CAISESTGAGQPQHF. As DNA, the CDR3 is TGTGCCATCAGTGAGTCGACAGGGGCCGGTCAGCCCCAGCATTTT.

This rearrangement joins TRBV11-2 to TRBJ2-7; 8 bases are a match to TRBD2. Germline V gives CDR1 SGHAT, CDR2 FQNNGV. The CDR3 consists of 15 residues. V lost 3 bases to trimming and J lost 3 bases; unmatched junction nucleotides: 7. The CDR3 DNA reads as TGTGCCAGCAGCTTGGGGCTAGCGGGTAACTACGAGCAGTACTTC. This translates into CASSLGLAGNYEQYF.

This clone came up a few times. The chain has TRBV7-9 and TRBJ2-2; tentative D call: TRBD2 (5 bases). V lost 2 bases and J 8 bases, leaving 15 bases between the germline ends. The V gene's germline CDR1 is SEHNR and CDR2 FQNEAQ (reference sequence). The CDR3 sequence is 15 residues long. CDR3 nucleotide sequence: TGTGCCAGCAGCTTAACCCTAACCCGGGGAGGGGAGCTGTTTTTT. It codes for CASSLTLTRGGELFF.

This rearrangement joins TRBV7-9 to TRBJ2-7; maybe TRBD2 (6 bases). Trimming shortened V by 2 bases and J by 6 bases, and 11 bases separated the two germline ends. Germline V gene lookup returns CDR1 SEHNR and CDR2 FQNEAQ (reference sequence). The CDR3 sequence is 13 residues long. The CDR3, as DNA: TGTGCCAGCAGCTTATCTAGCGCCCGCGAGCAGTACTTC. It specifies CASSLSSAREQYF.

The chain links TRBV5-3 to TRBJ2-7, with 9 bases that match TRBD1. TRBV5-3 is assigned to the ORF class and has an uncertain function. With V trimmed by 1 base and J by 4 bases, 12 bases remained unmatched. The CDR3 is made up of 17 amino acids. In nucleotides, the CDR3 is TGTGCCAGAAGCTTGACCTCCCGGGACAGGGAACGGTACGAGCAGTACTTC. Protein sequence: CARSLTSRDRERYEQYF.

This chain joins TRBV5-4 and TRBJ2-1, with D uncertain. The CDR3 sequence is 17 residues long. The V end was cut by 4 bases, the J end by 4 bases, with 21 bases between. Per the germline V gene, CDR1 is SGHNT and CDR2 is YYREEE (reference sequence). The CDR3 region has the DNA TGTGCCAGCAGCCCAACCCAAGGGCCCGCCCTTTACAATGAGCAGTTCTTC. It translates to CASSPTQGPALYNEQFF.

The chain is built from TRBV7-9 and TRBJ2-1; D is perhaps TRBD2 (5 bases). CDR1 and CDR2 (germline): SEHNR, FQNEAQ (reference sequence). V was trimmed by 5 bases and J by 7 bases, leaving 18 bases between them. The CDR3 spans 15 residues. In DNA form, the CDR3 reads TGTGCCAGCAGCCGTACCCCGCGGGCGGAGAATGAGCAGTTCTTC. Amino acids: CASSRTPRAENEQFF.